Listed below are T cell receptor beta chains from one sample, sequenced in a study of blood T cell repertoires in COVID-19. Sequenced by immunoSEQ multiplex PCR; TCRdb stores in-frame clones only, minus some. The sample contains approximately 58,000 clones, roughly 90% of which appear only once. Sequencing input: peripheral blood. The receptors come from a woman older than 75 with active COVID-19. CDR3s include the opening cysteine and the closing phenylalanine or tryptophan. Each record gives: J gene, clone size, D gene, V gene, CDR3 DNA, CDR3 protein. D genes are given only for firm matches. Clone size is shown for a subset of rows, as once, few, many or a class of expanded clone.

>TRBJ2-3|-|-|TRBV5-5
TGTGCCAGCAGTTACCTGGCAGGGGCTACAGATACGCAGTATTTT
CASSYLAGATDTQYF
>TRBJ2-5|-|-|TRBV3-1/TRBV3-2
TGTGCCAGCAGCCAAGATTACAACCAAGAGACCCAGTACTTC
CASSQDYNQETQYF
>TRBJ2-1|-|-|TRBV4-2
TGTGCCAGCAGGGAGGGGAAGGCCAATGAGCAGTTCTTC
CASREGKANEQFF
>TRBJ1-2|-|TRBD1|TRBV29-1
TGCAGCGTTGAAGATTGGGACAGCTATGGCTACACCTTC
CSVEDWDSYGYTF
>TRBJ1-4|-|-|TRBV28
TGTGCCAGCAGTTTATTAGTGGCAGGCGAAAAACTGTTTTTT
CASSLLVAGEKLFF
>TRBJ1-2|-|-|TRBV3-1/TRBV3-2
TGTGCCAGCAGCCATCCCCCAGCAGTGGACAGTTCGGGCTACACCTTC
CASSHPPAVDSSGYTF
>TRBJ2-3|-|TRBD1|TRBV5-5
TGTGCCAGCAGCTTGGAGGGACAGGGGAGGACAGATACGCAGTATTTT
CASSLEGQGRTDTQYF
>TRBJ2-3|-|-|TRBV5-1
TGCGCCAGCAGCTTGGGGACAGCGGCAGATACGCAGTATTTT
CASSLGTAADTQYF
>TRBJ2-3|few|-|TRBV2
TGTGCCAGCAGCGACAGACAGGCGGTTGCGGATACGCAGTATTTT
CASSDRQAVADTQYF
>TRBJ2-2|few|-|TRBV3-1/TRBV3-2
TGTGCCAGCAGCTACCCGAGGGGGAACGGGGAGCTGTTTTTT
CASSYPRGNGELFF
>TRBJ2-5|-|TRBD1|TRBV18
TGTGCCAGCTCACCTAAGACAGGGCGAGAGACCCAGTACTTC
CASSPKTGRETQYF
>TRBJ1-3|-|-|TRBV28
TGTGCCAGCAGGGCAGGGGCCGGAAACACCATATATTTT
CASRAGAGNTIYF
>TRBJ2-7|-|TRBD1|TRBV30
TGTGCCTGGAGTGTAACAGGGGAAGAGCAGTACTTC
CAWSVTGEEQYF
>TRBJ1-1|-|-|TRBV4-2
TGTGCCAGCAGCCAAGAAACGACAGGACCGAACACTGAAGCTTTCTTT
CASSQETTGPNTEAFF
>TRBJ2-6|-|TRBD1|TRBV5-1
TGCGCCAGCAGCCCGGGGACAGGGTCTCACTCTGGGGCCAACGTCCTGACTTTC
CASSPGTGSHSGANVLTF
>TRBJ2-1|-|-|TRBV10-1
TGCGCCAGCAGTAGCGGCTTCTACAATGAGCAGTTCTTC
CASSSGFYNEQFF
>TRBJ1-5|few|TRBD1|TRBV2
TGTGCCAGCAGGAGAGACAGGGTCGGGAATCAGCCCCAGCATTTT
CASRRDRVGNQPQHF
>TRBJ2-7|-|-|TRBV28
TGTGCCAGCAGCCGGGGGTTCTACGAGCAGTACTTC
CASSRGFYEQYF
>TRBJ2-1|-|TRBD2|TRBV18
TGTGCCAGCTCAGCTAGCGGGGGAGACAATGAGCAGTTCTTC
CASSASGGDNEQFF
>TRBJ2-3|-|TRBD2|TRBV2
TGTGCCAGCAGTTGGTCTAGCGGTGCAGATACGCAGTATTTT
CASSWSSGADTQYF
>TRBJ2-7|few|TRBD1|TRBV11-2
TGTGCCAGCAGCTCCCTCCGGGACAGGGGGCTCAACGAGCAGTACTTC
CASSSLRDRGLNEQYF
>TRBJ2-1|-|-|TRBV27
TGTGCCAGCAGTTTAGGCCGATACAATGAGCAGTTCTTC
CASSLGRYNEQFF
>TRBJ1-2|-|-|TRBV28
TGTGCCAGCAGTTTTAGGGTAGGCAGGACTTATGGCTACACCTTC
CASSFRVGRTYGYTF
>TRBJ2-7|-|-|TRBV11-2
TGTGCCAGCAGCTCCACGGGGGTAACGGCAGTAAGGAACGAGCAGTACTTC
CASSSTGVTAVRNEQYF
>TRBJ2-3|once|TRBD2|TRBV28
TGTGCCAGCAGTCCGGAAGCGGGGGCTAGCACAGATACGCAGTATTTT
CASSPEAGASTDTQYF
>TRBJ1-4|-|-|TRBV7-2
TGTGCCAGCAGCTTATGGGCAGAGCTTAATGAAAAACTGTTTTTT
CASSLWAELNEKLFF
>TRBJ1-2|-|-|TRBV28
TGTGCCAGCATAACACAGGGCCTGGGTGGCTACACCTTC
CASITQGLGGYTF